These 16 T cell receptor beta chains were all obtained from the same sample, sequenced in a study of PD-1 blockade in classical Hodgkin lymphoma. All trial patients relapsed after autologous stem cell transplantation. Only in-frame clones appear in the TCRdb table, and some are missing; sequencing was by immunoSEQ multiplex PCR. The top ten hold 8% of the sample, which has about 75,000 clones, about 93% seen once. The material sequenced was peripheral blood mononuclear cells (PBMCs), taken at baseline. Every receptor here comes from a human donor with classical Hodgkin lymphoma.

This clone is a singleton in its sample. CDR3 region: CASSYKRQGPSYEQYF. The DNA for the CDR3 is TGTGCCAGCAGTTACAAAAGGCAGGGCCCATCCTACGAGCAGTACTTC. V usage is TRBV6-6 and J usage is TRBJ2-7, with D maybe TRBD1 (5 bases). CDR1 and CDR2 (germline): MNHNY, SVGAGI (reference sequence). The CDR3 has 16 residues. V shed 2 bases and J shed 1 base, with 15 bases lying between them.

CDR3 nucleotides: TGTGCCAGCAGCTCCACACTGGGACAGGGGGGCGCGTACGAGCAGTACTTC. It is translated as CASSSTLGQGGAYEQYF. The genes are TRBV21-1 and TRBJ2-7; the D call of TRBD1 is as the table states it, not checked on the DNA. TRBV21-1 is marked as a pseudogene. The length of the CDR3 is 17 residues.

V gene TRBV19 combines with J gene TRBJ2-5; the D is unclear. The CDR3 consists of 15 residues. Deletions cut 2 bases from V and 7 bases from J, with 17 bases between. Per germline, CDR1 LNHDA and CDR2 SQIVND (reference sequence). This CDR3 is CASSINPSRRLTQYF. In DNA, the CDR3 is TGTGCCAGTAGTATAAATCCATCTCGGCGCTTGACCCAGTACTTC.

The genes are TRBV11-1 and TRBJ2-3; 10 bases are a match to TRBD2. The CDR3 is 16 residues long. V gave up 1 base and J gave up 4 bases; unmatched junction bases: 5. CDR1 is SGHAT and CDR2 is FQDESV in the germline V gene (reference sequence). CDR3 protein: CASSLVSGRASDTQYF. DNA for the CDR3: TGTGCCAGCAGCTTAGTGAGCGGGAGGGCGTCAGATACGCAGTATTTT.

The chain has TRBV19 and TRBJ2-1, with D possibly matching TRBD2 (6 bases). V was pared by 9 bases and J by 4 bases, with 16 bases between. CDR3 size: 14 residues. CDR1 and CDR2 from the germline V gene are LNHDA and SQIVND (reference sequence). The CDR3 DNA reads TGTGCCAGCAACTCCGGGACTTCTTACAATGAGCAGTTCTTC. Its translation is CASNSGTSYNEQFF.

The CDR3 spells CASRAGGATYNEQFF. In DNA form, the CDR3 reads TGTGCCAGCAGAGCGGGAGGGGCTACCTACAATGAGCAGTTCTTC. The chain couples TRBV6-4 to TRBJ2-1; 10 nucleotides agree with TRBD2. Trimming cost V 6 bases and J 2 bases; bases outside gene matches: 4. In germline, CDR1 is MRHNA, CDR2 SNTAGT. CDR3 length equals 15 residues.

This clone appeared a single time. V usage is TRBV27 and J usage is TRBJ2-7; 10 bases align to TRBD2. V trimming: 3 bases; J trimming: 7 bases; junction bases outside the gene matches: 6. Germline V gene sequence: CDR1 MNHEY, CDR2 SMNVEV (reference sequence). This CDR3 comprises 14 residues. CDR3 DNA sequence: TGTGCCAGCAGTTTGTCTAGCGGGAGTGGGGAGCAGTACTTC. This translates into CASSLSSGSGEQYF.

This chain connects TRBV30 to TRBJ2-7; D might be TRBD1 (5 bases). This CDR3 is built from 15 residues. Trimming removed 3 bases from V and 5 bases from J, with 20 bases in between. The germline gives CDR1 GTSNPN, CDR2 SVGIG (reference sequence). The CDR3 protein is CAWSGYQGKWDEQYF. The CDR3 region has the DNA TGTGCCTGGAGCGGGTACCAGGGTAAATGGGACGAGCAGTACTTC.

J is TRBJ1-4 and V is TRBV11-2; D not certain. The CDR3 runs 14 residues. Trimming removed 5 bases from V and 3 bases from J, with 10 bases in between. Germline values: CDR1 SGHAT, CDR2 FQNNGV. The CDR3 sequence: CASSPGIANEKLFF. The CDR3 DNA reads TGTGCCAGCAGCCCTGGAATAGCTAATGAAAAACTGTTTTTT.

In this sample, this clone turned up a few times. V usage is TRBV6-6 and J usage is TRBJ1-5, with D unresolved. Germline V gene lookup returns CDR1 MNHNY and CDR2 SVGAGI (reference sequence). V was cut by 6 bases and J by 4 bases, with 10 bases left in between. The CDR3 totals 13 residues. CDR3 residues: CASRRLSNQPQHF. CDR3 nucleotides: TGTGCCAGCAGACGACTCTCTAATCAGCCCCAGCATTTT.

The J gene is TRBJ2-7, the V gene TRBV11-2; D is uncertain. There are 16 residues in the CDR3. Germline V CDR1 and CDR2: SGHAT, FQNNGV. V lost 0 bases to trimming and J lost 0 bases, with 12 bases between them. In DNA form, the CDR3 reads TGTGCCAGCAGCTTAGATGTTACCAGGAGCTCCTACGAGCAGTACTTC. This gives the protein CASSLDVTRSSYEQYF.

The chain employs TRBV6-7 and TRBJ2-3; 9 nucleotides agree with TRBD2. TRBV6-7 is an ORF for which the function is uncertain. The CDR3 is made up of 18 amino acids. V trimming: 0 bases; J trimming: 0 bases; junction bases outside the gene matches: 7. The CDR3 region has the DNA TGTGCCAGCAGTTACTCAAACCTAGCGGGGCTGAGCACAGATACGCAGTATTTT. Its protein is CASSYSNLAGLSTDTQYF.

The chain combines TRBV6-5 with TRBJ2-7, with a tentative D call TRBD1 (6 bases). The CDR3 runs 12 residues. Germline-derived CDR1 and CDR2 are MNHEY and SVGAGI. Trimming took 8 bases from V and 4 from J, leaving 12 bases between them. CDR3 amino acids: CASRQGSYEQYF. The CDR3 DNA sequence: TGTGCCAGCCGCCAGGGGTCTTACGAGCAGTACTTC.

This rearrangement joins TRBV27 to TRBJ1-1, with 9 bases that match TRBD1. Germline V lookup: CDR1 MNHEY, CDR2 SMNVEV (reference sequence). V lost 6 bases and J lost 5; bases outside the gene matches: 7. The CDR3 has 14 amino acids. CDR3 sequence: CASRRDREATEAFF. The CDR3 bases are TGTGCCAGCAGGCGGGACAGGGAAGCGACTGAAGCTTTCTTT.

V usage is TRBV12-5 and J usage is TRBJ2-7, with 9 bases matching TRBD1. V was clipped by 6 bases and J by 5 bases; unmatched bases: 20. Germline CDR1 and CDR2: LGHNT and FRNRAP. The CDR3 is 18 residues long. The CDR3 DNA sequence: TGTGCTAGTGGAGGCCTCCGGGACAGGGAAGGAGCGTTGCACGAGCAGTACTTC. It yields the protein CASGGLRDREGALHEQYF.

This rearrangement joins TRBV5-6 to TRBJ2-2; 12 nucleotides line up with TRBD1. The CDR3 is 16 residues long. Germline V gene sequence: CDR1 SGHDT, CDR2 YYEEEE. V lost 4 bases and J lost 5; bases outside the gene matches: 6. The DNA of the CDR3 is TGTGCCAGCAGCGCCCGGGACAGGGGGCTGACCGGGGAGCTGTTTTTT. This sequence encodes CASSARDRGLTGELFF.